Below, 20 T cell receptor beta chains from the same sample are listed, as sequenced in a study of post-analysis software for immune sequencing data (dated by TCRdb to the mid-2010s). Libraries were prepared through PCR. Sequencing took place on an Illumina HiSeq 2500. To reduce PCR and sequencing biases, unique molecular identifiers were built into the TCR beta cDNA libraries. The raw public reads went through TCRdb reprocessing: fastp at Q25, MiXCR clone calling, in-frame beta chains kept. Each entry merges the rows of one CDR3 protein and shows their most common DNA and genes. In this sample the table shows 750,000 to 950,000 distinct CDR3 sequences, about 57% of which occur a single time. The ten most abundant clones make up roughly 4.4% of the sample. Overall results and qualifications from the work: Roughly 5 TRBV segments, including TRBV5-6, TRBV5-1 and TRBV20-1, were significantly more frequent in patients than controls.

These receptors have no identified antigens. The sample comprised blood. These receptors all come from a girl aged 10-17 years with multiple sclerosis.

The J gene is TRBJ2-1, the V gene TRBV4-2; 11 positions agree with TRBD2. The CDR3 is made up of 16 amino acids. V shed 1 base and J 7 bases; nucleotides not matched to a gene: 6. In germline, CDR1 is LGHNA, CDR2 YNFKEQ. The CDR3 DNA reads as TGTGCCAGCAGCCAAGGGGGACTAGCGGTTGGAAATGAGCAGTTCTTC. Residues: CASSQGGLAVGNEQFF.

V and J are TRBV2 and TRBJ1-2; D possibly corresponds to TRBD1 (6 bases). Trimming stripped 3 bases from V and 5 bases from J, with 16 bases between. This CDR3 has 15 residues. Germline V CDR1 and CDR2: SNHLY, FYNNEI. CDR3 nucleotides: TGTGCCAGCAGTGATAGCCCCCCACAGGGATATGGCTACACCTTC. It is translated as CASSDSPPQGYGYTF.

There are a few counts of this clonotype. The J gene is TRBJ1-5, the V gene TRBV3-1; D is unclear. CDR3 length: 13 amino acids. Trimming pared 3 bases from V and 5 bases from J, leaving 8 bases between. Germline CDR1 is LGHDT and CDR2 is YNNKEL (reference sequence). CDR3 nucleotide sequence: TGTGCCAGCAGCCAGGGGTTGGATCAGCCCCAGCATTTT. Translated, it gives CASSQGLDQPQHF.

The chain joins TRBV5-1 to TRBJ2-1; the D gene is possibly TRBD2 (6 bases). With 2 bases removed from V and 4 bases from J, the gap between germline ends came to 13 bases. Looked up from germline, CDR1 is SGHRS and CDR2 is YFSETQ. The CDR3 has 15 amino acids. CDR3 region: CASSFGGTAYNEQFF. As DNA, the CDR3 is TGCGCCAGCAGCTTTGGAGGGACGGCTTACAATGAGCAGTTCTTC.

The rearrangement joins TRBV9 to TRBJ2-7; TRBD2 matches 9 bases. The CDR3 length is 16 residues. In germline, CDR1 is SGDLS, CDR2 YYNGEE. V gave up 0 bases and J gave up 6 bases; unmatched junction bases: 10. The CDR3 region is CASSVDLAGPVGEQYF. As DNA, the CDR3 is TGTGCCAGCAGCGTAGACCTAGCGGGACCGGTGGGCGAGCAGTACTTC.

The chain has TRBV25-1 and TRBJ1-6; TRBD1 is a possible D gene (6 bases). The germline gives CDR1 MGHDK, CDR2 SYGVNS. The CDR3 spans 14 residues. V was trimmed by 4 bases and J by 10 bases, leaving 14 bases between them. The CDR3 is CASSAVDSLSPLHF. CDR3 bases: TGTGCCAGCAGTGCTGTGGACAGCTTATCACCCCTCCACTTT. Looking up the rest from reference TRBV25-1 and TRBJ1-6 gives the full variable domain: EADIYQTPRYLVIGTGKKITLECSQTMGHDKMYWYQQDPGMELHLIHYSYGVNSTEKGDLSSESTVSRIRTEHFPLTLESARPSHTSQYLCASSAVDSLSPLHFGNGTRLTVT.

The genes are TRBV29-1 and TRBJ2-5; D possibly corresponds to TRBD2 (5 bases). Trimming pared 5 bases from V and 2 bases from J, leaving 12 bases between. This CDR3 has 13 residues. CDR1 is SQVTM and CDR2 is ANQGSEA in the germline V gene. The CDR3 coding sequence is TGCAGCGTTAGACGAGGGATACAAGAGACCCAGTACTTC. Translated, it gives CSVRRGIQETQYF.

The chain links TRBV7-8 to TRBJ2-1, with 14 nucleotides matching TRBD2. The CDR3 is 16 residues long. J gave up 7 bases and V 9 bases, and 11 bases lay outside the gene matches. Germline CDR1 and CDR2: SGHVS and FQNEAQ. Here the CDR3 reads CASSTAGTSGSNEQFF. CDR3 DNA sequence: TGTGCCAGTTCTACGGCCGGGACTAGCGGGAGTAATGAGCAGTTCTTC.

The chain links TRBV29-1 to TRBJ1-2; D unclear. V was pared by 3 bases and J by 1 base, with 6 bases between. This CDR3 is built from 12 residues. Germline V gives CDR1 SQVTM, CDR2 ANQGSEA. CDR3 nucleotide sequence: TGCAGCGTTGACAGGTATAACTATGGCTACACCTTC. This encodes CSVDRYNYGYTF.

This clonotype has a handful of counts. This rearrangement joins TRBV7-2 to TRBJ2-7; D possibly corresponds to TRBD2 (5 bases). CDR3 size: 15 residues. CDR1 is SGHTA and CDR2 is FQGNSA in the germline V gene. Trimming removed 2 bases at V and 7 bases at J, with 18 bases between. The CDR3, as DNA: TGTGCCAGCAGCTTAAGCGGTCCCCTTCCTGGGGAGCAGTACTTC. Residues: CASSLSGPLPGEQYF.

The gene calls are TRBV11-2 and TRBJ2-3; no clear D gene. Germline CDR1 and CDR2: SGHAT and FQNNGV. The CDR3 loop spans 12 amino acids. V gave up 5 bases and J gave up 5 bases, with 8 bases separating them. The CDR3 sequence is CASSHDVDTQYF. CDR3 bases: TGTGCCAGCAGCCACGACGTAGATACGCAGTATTTT.

The V gene is TRBV15, the J gene TRBJ2-7; D is uncertain. This CDR3 is 13 amino acids long. V lost 5 bases, J lost 0 bases, and 8 bases lay in between. Per the germline V gene, CDR1 is LNHNV and CDR2 is YYDKDF (reference sequence). DNA for the CDR3: TGTGCCACCAGCTCACAGAGCTCCTACGAGCAGTACTTC. It is translated as CATSSQSSYEQYF. Full variable domain (outside the CDR3, taken from reference TRBV15 and TRBJ2-7): DAMVIQNPRYQVTQFGKPVTLSCSQTLNHNVMYWYQQKSSQAPKLLFHYYDKDFNNEADTPDNFQSRRPNTSFCFLDIRSPGLGDTAMYLCATSSQSSYEQYFGPGTRLTVT.

V is TRBV7-4 and J is TRBJ1-2; D is unresolved. Between the trimmed V and J ends, which lost 4 bases and 8 bases, there was a span of 8 bases. This CDR3 spans 11 amino acids. The germline CDR1 and CDR2 sequences are SGHVT and SQSDAQ. DNA of the CDR3: TGTGCCAGCAGCTATAAAGGGGGCTACACCTTC. Residues: CASSYKGGYTF.

The chain joins TRBV6-5 to TRBJ1-2, with 9 nucleotides matching TRBD1. This CDR3 has 15 residues. The V segment lost 0 bases and the J segment 7 bases; nucleotides outside the gene matches: 6. Germline CDR1 MNHEY, CDR2 SVGAGI. The CDR3 region is CASSYSRGQGFGYTF. As DNA, the CDR3 is TGTGCCAGCAGTTACTCAAGAGGACAGGGGTTTGGCTACACCTTC.

The chain carries TRBV20-1 and TRBJ2-3, with D tentatively TRBD1 or TRBD2 (5 bases each). Between the trimmed V and J ends, which lost 8 bases and 2 bases, there was a span of 14 bases. Germline CDR1 reads DFQATT; CDR2 reads SNEGSKA (reference sequence). The CDR3 sequence is 13 residues long. CDR3 sequence (DNA): TGCAGTCCCGCGCCCGGGACCACAGATACGCAGTATTTT. As protein: CSPAPGTTDTQYF.

This clonotype appeared many times. The chain joins TRBV12-3 or TRBV12-4 to TRBJ1-2; the match to TRBD1 covers 7 bases. The CDR3 spans 15 residues. V lost 1 base and J lost 5; bases outside the gene matches: 7. CDR3 sequence: CASSLGGQGVYGYTF. The CDR3 bases are TGTGCCAGCAGTTTAGGTGGTCAGGGGGTATATGGCTACACCTTC.

The chain has TRBV7-2 and TRBJ2-1; the match to TRBD1 covers 11 bases. The CDR3 consists of 16 residues. Germline loops: CDR1 SGHTA, CDR2 FQGNSA. V was clipped by 1 base and J by 8 bases; unmatched bases: 7. The CDR3 reads CASSLVPGTGGYEQFF. CDR3 nucleotide sequence: TGTGCCAGCAGCTTAGTTCCCGGGACAGGGGGTTATGAGCAGTTCTTC.

This chain joins TRBV5-1 and TRBJ2-7; TRBD1 matches 8 bases. With V trimmed by 7 bases and J by 6 bases, 12 bases remained unmatched. Germline CDR1 is SGHRS and CDR2 is YFSETQ. The CDR3 totals 14 residues. CDR3 region: CASDDGQGTGEQYF. The CDR3 bases are TGCGCCAGCGACGATGGACAGGGTACAGGCGAGCAGTACTTC.

This clonotype turned up a few times. V is TRBV20-1 and J is TRBJ2-7, with 11 bases matching TRBD1. Germline-derived CDR1 and CDR2 are DFQATT and SNEGSKA (reference sequence). The CDR3 is 15 residues long. After removal of 0 bases from V and 3 bases from J, the junction contained 4 bases not matched to a gene. The CDR3 DNA follows: TGCAGTGCTAGAGATTGGGGACAGGGGGGCTACGAGCAGTACTTC. Translating it yields CSARDWGQGGYEQYF.

The chain joins TRBV12-3 or TRBV12-4 to TRBJ2-3; 7 nucleotides line up with TRBD2. This CDR3 is 12 amino acids long. The junction had 5 bases not matched to a gene; V was cut back by 11 bases and J by 3 bases. As DNA, the CDR3 is TGTGCCTCGGGGGGAGCAACAGATACGCAGTATTTT. It codes for CASGGATDTQYF.